The 16 T cell receptor beta chains presented below share a single source sample, sequenced in a study of blood T cell repertoires in COVID-19. TCRdb keeps only in-frame clones here, not all; method: immunoSEQ multiplex PCR. This table holds more than 80,000 clones, about 85% found once. The sequencing sample was made of peripheral blood. Receptors were obtained from a woman older than 75 with COVID-19, enrolled during active disease.

A remark on this clone: No conserved phenylalanine or tryptophan is present at the end of the CDR3, so a read error is the likely explanation. The limits of the CDR3 on the DNA are not certain, so only TCRdb's listed CDR3 is given. The rearrangement uses TRBV3-1 (or the pseudogene TRBV3-2) and TRBJ1-6; TRBD1 was called by the table and not checked on the DNA. From germline, CDR1 is LGHDT and CDR2 YNNKEL (reference sequence). The CDR3 sequence runs 11 residues, both termini included. The CDR3 loop is CASSRPTAGLL.

The V and J genes are TRBV18 and TRBJ1-4; possibly TRBD1 for D (5 bases). This CDR3 comprises 15 residues. Germline CDR1 and CDR2: KGHSH and LQKENI. The V end was cut by 2 bases, the J end by 3 bases, with 10 bases between. The CDR3 protein is CASSPTTVPNEKLFF. As DNA, the CDR3 is TGTGCCAGCTCACCAACGACAGTCCCTAATGAAAAACTGTTTTTT.

This clone was seen once. J is TRBJ2-3 and V is TRBV5-5; 7 bases line up with TRBD2. This CDR3 spans 14 amino acids. Trimming cost V 4 bases and J 6 bases; bases outside gene matches: 8. Germline V gene sequence: CDR1 SGHKS, CDR2 YYEKEE (reference sequence). CDR3 protein: CASSGRDYLDTQYF. CDR3 bases: TGTGCCAGCAGCGGCCGGGACTACCTCGATACGCAGTATTTT.

The CDR3: CASSYSPLAGAYEQYF. The CDR3 DNA reads as TGTGCCAGCAGTTACTCTCCCCTAGCGGGAGCCTACGAGCAGTACTTC. The chain employs TRBV6-5 and TRBJ2-7; 10 nucleotides line up with TRBD2. The CDR3 totals 16 residues. CDR1 and CDR2 (germline): MNHEY, SVGAGI. V shed 0 bases and J 2 bases; nucleotides not matched to a gene: 4.

The V call is TRBV19, the J call TRBJ1-3; D ambiguous. The ends were cut back, 6 bases at V and 0 bases at J, with 6 bases in the middle. This CDR3 is 13 amino acids long. Germline V gene sequence: CDR1 LNHDA, CDR2 SQIVND (reference sequence). DNA of the CDR3: TGTGCCAGTAGGGAGAACTCTGGAAACACCATATATTTT. Amino acids: CASRENSGNTIYF.

The genes are TRBV5-4 and TRBJ2-5; D is ambiguous. Germline loops: CDR1 SGHNT, CDR2 YYREEE (reference sequence). The CDR3 is 13 amino acids. V shed 4 bases and J shed 6 bases, with 13 bases lying between them. The CDR3 spells CASSLTLEKTQYF. CDR3 DNA: TGTGCCAGCAGCCTAACCCTGGAGAAGACCCAGTACTTC.

The rearrangement uses TRBV13 and TRBJ2-3; 10 nucleotides align to TRBD2. Germline CDR1 PRHDT, CDR2 FYEKMQ (reference sequence). The CDR3 consists of 16 residues. Trimming at V came to 3 bases and at J to 6 bases, leaving 9 bases not matched to a gene. Here the CDR3 reads CASSFGLAGAGDTQYF. Here the CDR3 DNA reads TGTGCCAGCAGCTTTGGGCTAGCGGGAGCGGGGGATACGCAGTATTTT.

The CDR3 loop is CASSQWNPPPGTEAFF. CDR3 coding DNA: TGCGCCAGCAGCCAATGGAACCCTCCGCCGGGAACTGAAGCTTTCTTT. The chain carries TRBV4-1 and TRBJ1-1, with D unresolved. This CDR3 has 16 residues. Germline CDR1 MGHRA, CDR2 YSYEKL. V was cut by 2 bases and J by 5 bases, with 18 bases left in between.

V and J are TRBV2 and TRBJ2-3, with 8 bases lining up with TRBD2. The germline V gene encodes CDR1 SNHLY and CDR2 FYNNEI. With V trimmed by 1 base and J by 9 bases, 12 bases remained unmatched. This CDR3 comprises 16 residues. The CDR3 reads CASSEVASSLAGTQYF. The CDR3, as DNA: TGTGCCAGCAGTGAAGTCGCTAGCTCCTTAGCGGGAACGCAGTATTTT.

The CDR3 bases are TGTGCCAGCAGCCTCCGGGACAACTCCTACAATGAGCAGTTCTTC. This translates into CASSLRDNSYNEQFF. The chain links TRBV11-2 to TRBJ2-1; the D gene is possibly TRBD1 (6 bases). Trimming cost V 5 bases and J 0 bases, with 11 bases left between them. This CDR3 has 15 residues. Germline V lookup: CDR1 SGHAT, CDR2 FQNNGV.

The chain couples TRBV24-1 to TRBJ2-1, with TRBD2 identical over 12 bases. The CDR3 is 16 residues long. V lost 4 bases and J lost 3; bases outside the gene matches: 3. Germline V lookup: CDR1 KGHDR, CDR2 SFDVKD. In DNA form, the CDR3 reads TGTGCCACCAGTGACCCGACTAGCGGGAGCTACAATGAGCAGTTCTTC. The encoded protein is CATSDPTSGSYNEQFF.

The chain uses TRBV5-1 and TRBJ2-6; TRBD1 aligns across 7 bases. V was clipped by 0 bases and J by 3 bases; unmatched bases: 6. This CDR3 region has 17 residues. Germline V CDR1 and CDR2: SGHRS, YFSETQ. CDR3 in DNA: TGCGCCAGCAGCTTGGTAGGGGGCGGAGGTGGGGCCAACGTCCTGACTTTC. Its translation is CASSLVGGGGGANVLTF.

This sequence joins TRBV19 and TRBJ2-7, with D possibly TRBD1 on 5 matching bases. Trimming left V 4 bases short and J 0 bases short, with 13 bases between. The length of the CDR3 is 15 residues. CDR1 LNHDA and CDR2 SQIVND come from the germline V gene (reference sequence). The CDR3 nucleotides read TGTGCCAGTAGTACCAGGGCGCCGAGCTCCTACGAGCAGTACTTC. Protein sequence: CASSTRAPSSYEQYF.

This clone was found a few times. The chain is built from TRBV4-1 and TRBJ2-4, with TRBD1 as a possible D gene (5 bases). From germline, CDR1 is MGHRA and CDR2 YSYEKL. V lost 0 bases, J lost 8 bases, and 17 bases lay in between. The CDR3 spans 16 residues. CDR3 loop: CASSQEGRAGLDIQYF. The CDR3 DNA reads TGCGCCAGCAGCCAAGAGGGCAGGGCAGGCCTAGACATTCAGTACTTC.

V and J are TRBV6-5 and TRBJ1-5; 10 bases match TRBD1. V dropped 6 bases and J dropped 8; count of bases not matched to a gene: 4. The CDR3 is 13 residues long. The germline gives CDR1 MNHEY, CDR2 SVGAGI. CDR3 nucleotide sequence: TGTGCCAGCAGCGGACAGGGGGGGAAGCCCCAGCATTTT. Encoded protein: CASSGQGGKPQHF.

The chain is built from TRBV28 and TRBJ1-1; possibly TRBD1 for D (6 bases). The V gene lost 4 bases and the J gene lost 2 bases, with 14 bases spanning the gap. Germline CDR1 reads MDHEN; CDR2 reads SYDVKM. CDR3 length: 15 residues. The CDR3 DNA reads as TGTGCCAGCAGTTGGGGTCGACAGGATAACACTGAAGCTTTCTTT. This translates into CASSWGRQDNTEAFF.